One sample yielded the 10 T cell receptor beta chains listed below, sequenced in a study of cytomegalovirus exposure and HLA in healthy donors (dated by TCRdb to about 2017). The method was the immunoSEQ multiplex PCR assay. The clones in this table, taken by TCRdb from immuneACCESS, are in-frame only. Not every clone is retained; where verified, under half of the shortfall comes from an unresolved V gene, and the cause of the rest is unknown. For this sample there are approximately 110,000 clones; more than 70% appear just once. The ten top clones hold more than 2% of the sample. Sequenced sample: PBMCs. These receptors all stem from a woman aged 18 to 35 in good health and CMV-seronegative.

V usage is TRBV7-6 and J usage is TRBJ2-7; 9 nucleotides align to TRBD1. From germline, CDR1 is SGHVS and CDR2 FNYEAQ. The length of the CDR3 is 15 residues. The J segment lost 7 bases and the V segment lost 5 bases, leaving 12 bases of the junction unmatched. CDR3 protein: CASSGRDRVIVEQYF. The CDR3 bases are TGTGCCAGCAGCGGCCGGGACAGGGTTATAGTGGAGCAGTACTTC.

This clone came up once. The CDR3: CASSGSRGPYGYTF. The CDR3 DNA follows: TGTGCCAGCAGCGGGTCCAGGGGGCCCTATGGCTACACCTTC. The chain recombines TRBV9 with TRBJ1-2; TRBD1 matches at 8 bases. J gave up 4 bases and V 3 bases, and 5 bases lay outside the gene matches. CDR3 length: 14 amino acids. CDR1 and CDR2 from the germline V gene are SGDLS and YYNGEE. The whole variable domain, remainder taken from reference TRBV9 and TRBJ1-2, is DSGVTQTPKHLITATGQRVTLRCSPRSGDLSVYWYQQSLDQGLQFLIQYYNGEERAKGNILERFSAQQFPDLHSELNLSSLELGDSALYFCASSGSRGPYGYTFGSGTRLTVV.

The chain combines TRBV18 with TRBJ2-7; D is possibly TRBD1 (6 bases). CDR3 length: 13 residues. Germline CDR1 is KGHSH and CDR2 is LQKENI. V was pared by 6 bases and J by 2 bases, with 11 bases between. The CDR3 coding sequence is TGTGCCAGCTCCTTCGGACAGCCCTACGAGCAGTACTTC. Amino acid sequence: CASSFGQPYEQYF. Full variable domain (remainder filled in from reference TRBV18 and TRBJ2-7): NAGVMQNPRHLVRRRGQEARLRCSPMKGHSHVYWYRQLPEEGLKFMVYLQKENIIDESGMPKERFSAEFPKEGPSILRIQQVVRGDSAAYFCASSFGQPYEQYFGPGTRLTVT.

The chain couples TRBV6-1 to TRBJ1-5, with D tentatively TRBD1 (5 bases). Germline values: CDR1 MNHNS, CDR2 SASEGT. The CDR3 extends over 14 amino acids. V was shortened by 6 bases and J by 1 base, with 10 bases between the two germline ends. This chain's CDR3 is CASRTEASNQPQHF. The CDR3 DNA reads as TGTGCCAGCAGGACAGAGGCAAGCAATCAGCCCCAGCATTTT.

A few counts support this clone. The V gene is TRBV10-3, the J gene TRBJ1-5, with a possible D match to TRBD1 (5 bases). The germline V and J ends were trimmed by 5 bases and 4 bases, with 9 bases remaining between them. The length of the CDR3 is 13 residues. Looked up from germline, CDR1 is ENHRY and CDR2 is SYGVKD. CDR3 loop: CAISKAGNQPQHF. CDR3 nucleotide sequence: TGTGCCATCAGTAAAGCAGGGAATCAGCCCCAGCATTTT.

For the CDR3, the DNA is TGTGCCAGCAGTTACACCCTAGCGGGAGGCTCAGGGGAGCAGTTCTTC. This translates into CASSYTLAGGSGEQFF. This sequence joins TRBV6-6 and TRBJ2-1, with 11 nucleotides matching TRBD2. Germline V gene lookup returns CDR1 MNHNY and CDR2 SVGAGI (reference sequence). This CDR3 has 16 residues. The V segment lost 2 bases and the J segment 10 bases; nucleotides outside the gene matches: 10.

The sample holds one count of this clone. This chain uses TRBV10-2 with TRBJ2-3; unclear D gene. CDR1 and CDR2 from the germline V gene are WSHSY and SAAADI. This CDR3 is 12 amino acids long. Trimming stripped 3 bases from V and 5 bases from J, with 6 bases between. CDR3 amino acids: CASSESGDTQYF. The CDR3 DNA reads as TGCGCCAGCAGTGAATCGGGAGATACGCAGTATTTT.

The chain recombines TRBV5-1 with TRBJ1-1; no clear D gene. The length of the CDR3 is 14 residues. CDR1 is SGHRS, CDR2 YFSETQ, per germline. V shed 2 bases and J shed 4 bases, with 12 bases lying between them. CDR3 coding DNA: TGCGCCAGCAGCTTAAGGGAGCAAGTCACTGAAGCTTTCTTT. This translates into CASSLREQVTEAFF.

The CDR3 spells CASSTLAGGVTDTQYF. The CDR3 nucleotides read TGTGCCAGCAGCACGCTAGCGGGGGGCGTCACAGATACGCAGTATTTT. The chain employs TRBV7-2 and TRBJ2-3; 11 bases are a match to TRBD2. Trimming at V came to 5 bases and at J to 2 bases, leaving 6 bases not matched to a gene. This CDR3 has 16 amino acids. CDR1 SGHTA and CDR2 FQGNSA come from the germline V gene.

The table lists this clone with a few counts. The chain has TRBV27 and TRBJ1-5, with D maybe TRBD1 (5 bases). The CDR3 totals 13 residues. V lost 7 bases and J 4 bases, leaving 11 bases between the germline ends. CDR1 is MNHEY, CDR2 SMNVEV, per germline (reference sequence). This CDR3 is CASMGGGNQPQHF. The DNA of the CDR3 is TGTGCCAGCATGGGTGGGGGGAATCAGCCCCAGCATTTT.